This TCR beta chain was observed in a study of graft-versus-host responses after intestinal transplantation. Background on the study: Transplant recipients had multivisceral, liver-intestinal, or isolated intestinal grafts. The whole recipient group had anti-thymocyte globulin induction followed by tacrolimus and steroids for roughly three years. Study observations and caveats: Early post-transplant HvG declines tracked with peak circulating GvH clone levels. Some GvH clones appeared in ileal mucosa or blood before recipient bone marrow.

On this clone: Its specificity is unknown.

Only in-frame clones appear in the TCRdb table, and some are missing; sequencing was by immunoSEQ multiplex PCR. This table has just over 14,000 clones, about 95% appearing once. CDR1 SQVTM and CDR2 ANQGSEA come from the germline V gene. This CDR3 is built from 12 residues. V lost 6 bases and J 5 bases, leaving 13 bases between the germline ends. The chain uses TRBV29-1 and TRBJ2-5, with D perhaps being TRBD1 or TRBD2 (5 bases each). The sample consisted of PBMCs, taken 9 days after transplant. The source is a human patient who received an intestinal transplant, so some T cells may come from the graft donor. This CDR3 reads CSVGELRETQYF. For the CDR3, the DNA is TGCAGCGTGGGGGAGTTGAGGGAGACCCAGTACTTC.